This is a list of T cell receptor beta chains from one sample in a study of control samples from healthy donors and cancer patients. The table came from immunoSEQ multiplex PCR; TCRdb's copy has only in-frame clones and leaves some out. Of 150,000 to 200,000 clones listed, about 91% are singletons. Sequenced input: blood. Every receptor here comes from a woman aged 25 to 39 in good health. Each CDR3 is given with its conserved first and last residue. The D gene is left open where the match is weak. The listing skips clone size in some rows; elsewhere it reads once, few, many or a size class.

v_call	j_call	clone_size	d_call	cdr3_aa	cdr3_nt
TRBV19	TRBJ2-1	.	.	CASSIAGVSNEQFF	TGTGCCAGTAGTATAGCGGGAGTTTCGAATGAGCAGTTCTTC
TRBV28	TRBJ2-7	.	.	CASSPRTETYEQYF	TGTGCCAGCAGTCCCCGGACAGAAACCTACGAGCAGTACTTC
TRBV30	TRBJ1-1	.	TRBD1	CAWSIGTGGFLFEAFF	TGTGCCTGGAGTATAGGGACAGGGGGCTTTCTTTTTGAAGCTTTCTTT
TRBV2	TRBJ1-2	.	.	CASTPQRSSHNYGYTF	TGTGCCAGCACCCCCCAGAGGAGCAGCCATAACTATGGCTACACCTTC
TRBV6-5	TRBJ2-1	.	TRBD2	CASRGGTGWFGEQFF	TGTGCCAGCAGGGGAGGGACGGGCTGGTTTGGTGAGCAGTTCTTC
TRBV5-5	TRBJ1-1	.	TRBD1	CASSRAGQVNTEAFF	TGTGCCAGCAGCCGCGCGGGACAGGTAAACACTGAAGCTTTCTTT
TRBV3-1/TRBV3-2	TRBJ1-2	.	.	CASSQRGADIGYTF	TGTGCCAGCAGCCAAAGGGGGGCGGACATTGGCTACACCTTC
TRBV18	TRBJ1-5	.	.	CASSPPGNQPQHF	TGTGCCAGCTCACCACCGGGGAATCAGCCCCAGCATTTT
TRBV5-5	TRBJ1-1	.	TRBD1	CASSPGQGWGTEAFF	TGTGCCAGCAGCCCCGGACAGGGTTGGGGCACTGAAGCTTTCTTT
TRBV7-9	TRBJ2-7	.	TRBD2	CAPLHGGTTTSYEQYF	TGTGCCCCTCTCCACGGGGGGACTACAACCTCCTACGAGCAGTACTTC
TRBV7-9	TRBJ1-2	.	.	CASSLAGRRGPARGYTF	TGTGCCAGCAGCTTAGCGGGGCGGCGGGGCCCGGCGCGGGGCTACACCTTC
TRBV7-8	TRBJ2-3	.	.	CASSLSVGGSSTDTQYF	TGTGCCAGCAGCTTATCCGTGGGAGGCTCTAGCACAGATACGCAGTATTTT
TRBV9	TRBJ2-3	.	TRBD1	CASNRQGVDTQYF	TGTGCCAGCAACCGACAGGGGGTAGATACGCAGTATTTT
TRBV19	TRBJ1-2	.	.	CASIYGGGSYGYTF	TGTGCCAGTATTTACGGGGGCGGATCTTATGGCTACACCTTC
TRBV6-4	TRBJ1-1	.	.	CASSVDLQGEAFF	TGTGCCAGCAGTGTTGACCTGCAGGGTGAAGCTTTCTTT
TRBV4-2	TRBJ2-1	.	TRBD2	CASSQGTSGGNEQFF	TGTGCCAGCAGCCAAGGGACTAGCGGGGGCAATGAGCAGTTCTTC
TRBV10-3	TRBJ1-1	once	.	CAISRQNTEAFF	TGTGCCATCAGTCGACAGAACACTGAAGCTTTCTTT
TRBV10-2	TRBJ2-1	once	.	CASSESVARGNEQFF	TGCGCCAGCAGTGAGTCGGTCGCCCGTGGCAATGAGCAGTTCTTC
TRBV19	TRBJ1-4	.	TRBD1	CASSGTGMNEKLFF	TGTGCCAGTAGCGGGACAGGGATGAATGAAAAACTGTTTTTT
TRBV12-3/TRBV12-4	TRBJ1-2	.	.	CASSFGYGYTF	TGTGCCAGCAGTTTCGGGTATGGCTACACCTTC
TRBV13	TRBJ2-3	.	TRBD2	CASSFGLAGGSDTQYF	TGTGCCAGCAGCTTTGGACTAGCGGGTGGGTCAGATACGCAGTATTTT
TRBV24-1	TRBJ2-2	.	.	CATSDEVTGELFF	TGTGCCACCAGTGATGAAGTCACCGGGGAGCTGTTTTTT
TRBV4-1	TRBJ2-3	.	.	CASSQDWLVDARDTQYF	TGCGCCAGCAGCCAAGATTGGCTAGTTGACGCAAGGGATACGCAGTATTTT
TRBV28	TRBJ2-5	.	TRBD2	CASRDPGLAGETQYF	TGTGCCAGCAGGGATCCGGGACTAGCGGGAGAGACCCAGTACTTC
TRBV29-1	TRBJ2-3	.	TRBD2	CSYEGFYRGTRPDTQYF	TGCAGCTATGAGGGCTTTTACCGCGGGACTAGGCCAGATACGCAGTATTTT
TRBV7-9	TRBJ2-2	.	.	CASSRPINTGELFF	TGTGCCAGCAGCCGCCCGATCAACACCGGGGAGCTGTTTTTT
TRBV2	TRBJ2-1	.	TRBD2	CASSEGRGARYNEQFF	TGTGCCAGCAGTGAGGGGCGGGGGGCACGCTACAATGAGCAGTTCTTC
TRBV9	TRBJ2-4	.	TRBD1	CASSVGTVKNIQYF	TGTGCCAGCAGCGTCGGGACAGTAAAAAACATTCAGTACTTC
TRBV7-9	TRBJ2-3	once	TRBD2	CASSTRLAGSTDTQYF	TGTGCCAGCAGCACTAGACTAGCGGGGAGCACAGATACGCAGTATTTT
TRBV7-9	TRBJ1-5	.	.	CASSAQGQPQHF	TGTGCCAGCAGCGCACAGGGTCAGCCCCAGCATTTT
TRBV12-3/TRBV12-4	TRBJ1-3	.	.	CASSAAGGNTIYF	TGTGCCAGCAGCGCCGCCGGGGGAAACACCATATATTTT
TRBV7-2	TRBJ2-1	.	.	CASSYYPTPPEQFF	TGTGCCAGCAGCTACTACCCCACCCCCCCTGAGCAGTTCTTC
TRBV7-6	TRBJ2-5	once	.	CASSLASGTETQYF	TGTGCCAGCAGCTTAGCTAGCGGCACCGAGACCCAGTACTTC
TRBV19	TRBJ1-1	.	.	CASSMSGMFTEAFF	TGTGCCAGTAGTATGTCCGGGATGTTTACTGAAGCTTTCTTT
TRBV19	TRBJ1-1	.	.	CASSTYRTPQEAFF	TGTGCCAGTAGTACCTACCGGACCCCCCAGGAGGCTTTCTTT
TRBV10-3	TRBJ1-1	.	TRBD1	CAISGTGTGAVNTEAFF	TGTGCCATCAGTGGCACCGGGACAGGGGCGGTGAACACTGAAGCTTTCTTT
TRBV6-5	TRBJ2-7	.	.	CASSYSRGPRNYEQYF	TGTGCCAGCAGTTACTCGAGGGGACCCCGAAACTACGAGCAGTACTTC
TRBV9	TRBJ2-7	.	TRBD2	CASSVDGGDGREQYF	TGTGCCAGCAGCGTAGACGGGGGGGACGGAAGGGAGCAGTACTTC
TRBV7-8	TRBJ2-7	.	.	CASSISTASYEQYF	TGTGCCAGCAGCATCTCGACAGCCTCCTACGAGCAGTACTTC
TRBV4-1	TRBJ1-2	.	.	CASSPAGSPGYTF	TGCGCCAGCAGCCCGGCCGGGAGTCCTGGCTACACCTTC
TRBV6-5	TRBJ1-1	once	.	CAGGGNTEAFF	TGTGCCGGGGGCGGGAACACTGAAGCTTTCTTT
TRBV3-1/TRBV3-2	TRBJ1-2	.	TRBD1	CASSVGTGSYGYTF	TGTGCCAGCAGCGTTGGGACAGGCTCCTATGGCTACACCTTC
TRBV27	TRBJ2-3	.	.	CASSLSGRSVSTDTQYF	TGTGCCAGCAGTTTATCGGGTCGGAGCGTTAGCACAGATACGCAGTATTTT
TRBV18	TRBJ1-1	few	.	CASSPGAEAFF	TGTGCCAGCTCCCCCGGTGCTGAAGCTTTCTTT
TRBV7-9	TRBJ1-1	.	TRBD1	CASSLGTGGGNTEAFF	TGTGCCAGCAGCTTAGGGACAGGTGGCGGGAACACTGAAGCTTTCTTT
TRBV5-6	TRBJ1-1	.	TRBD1	CASSPTGGEDTEAFF	TGTGCCAGCAGCCCGACAGGGGGCGAAGACACTGAAGCTTTCTTT
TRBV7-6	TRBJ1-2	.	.	CASSPGQSGDGYTF	TGTGCCAGCAGCCCAGGACAATCAGGGGATGGCTACACCTTC
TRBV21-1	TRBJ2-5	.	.	CASSKSTGREETQYF	TGTGCCAGCAGCAAATCGACGGGGAGGGAAGAGACCCAGTACTTC
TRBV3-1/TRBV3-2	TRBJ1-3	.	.	CASSPPRAGNTIYF	TGTGCCAGCAGCCCCCCCCGAGCTGGAAACACCATATATTTT
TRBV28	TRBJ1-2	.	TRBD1	CASNPGGAGNYGYTF	TGTGCCAGCAACCCAGGGGGCGCCGGGAACTATGGCTACACCTTC
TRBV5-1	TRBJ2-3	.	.	CASSLGTSGTGTQYF	TGCGCCAGCAGCTTGGGGACCTCGGGGACGGGTACGCAGTATTTT
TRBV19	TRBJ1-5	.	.	CATSPREYGQPQHF	TGTGCCACTTCCCCCCGGGAGTACGGTCAGCCCCAGCATTTT
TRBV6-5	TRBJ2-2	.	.	CASSYGSPGELFF	TGTGCCAGCAGTTACGGCAGTCCCGGGGAGCTGTTTTTT
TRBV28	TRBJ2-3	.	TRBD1	CASSSSGQGTDTQYF	TGTGCCAGCAGTTCCTCAGGACAGGGGACAGATACGCAGTATTTT
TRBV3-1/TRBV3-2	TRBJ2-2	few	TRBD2	CASSLKAGVSTGELFF	TGTGCCAGCAGCCTGAAAGCGGGAGTGAGCACCGGGGAGCTGTTTTTT